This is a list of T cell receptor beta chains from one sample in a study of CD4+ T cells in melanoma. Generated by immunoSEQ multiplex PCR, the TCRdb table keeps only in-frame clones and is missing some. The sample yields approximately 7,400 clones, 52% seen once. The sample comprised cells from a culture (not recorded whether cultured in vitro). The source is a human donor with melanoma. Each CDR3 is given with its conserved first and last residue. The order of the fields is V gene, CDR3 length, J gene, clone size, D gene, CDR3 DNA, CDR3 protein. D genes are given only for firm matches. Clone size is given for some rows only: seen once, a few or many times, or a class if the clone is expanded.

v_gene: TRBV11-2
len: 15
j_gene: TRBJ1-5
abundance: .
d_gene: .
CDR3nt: TGTGCCAGCAGGAGCCCCGGACAGAAGGATCAGCCCCAGCATTTT
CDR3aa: CASRSPGQKDQPQHF

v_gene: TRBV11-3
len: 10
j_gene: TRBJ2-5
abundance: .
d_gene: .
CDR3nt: TGTGCCAGCAGCTTAGTCCGACAGTACTTC
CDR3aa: CASSLVRQYF

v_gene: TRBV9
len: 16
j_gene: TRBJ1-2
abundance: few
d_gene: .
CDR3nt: TGTGCCAGCAGCGTAGCGATTGGCAGGGGAGAGAATGGCTACACCTTC
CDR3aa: CASSVAIGRGENGYTF

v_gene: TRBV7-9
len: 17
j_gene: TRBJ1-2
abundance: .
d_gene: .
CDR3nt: TGTGCCAGCAGCTCGAACAGGGTGGCGGGAACTAACTATGGCTACACCTTC
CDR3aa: CASSSNRVAGTNYGYTF

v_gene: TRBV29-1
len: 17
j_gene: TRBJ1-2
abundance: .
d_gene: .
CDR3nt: TGCAGCGTTGAGTTCACTTTGGGCCCTTCGAGCGGCTATGGCTACACCTTC
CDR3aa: CSVEFTLGPSSGYGYTF

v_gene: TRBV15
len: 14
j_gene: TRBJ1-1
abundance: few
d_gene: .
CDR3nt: TGTGCCACCAGCAGAGAACCTAGCTATGCTGAAGCTTTCTTT
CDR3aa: CATSREPSYAEAFF

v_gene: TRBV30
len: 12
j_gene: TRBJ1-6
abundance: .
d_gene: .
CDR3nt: TGTGCCTGGAGCGTAGGGCCGGCGTCCCTCCACTTT
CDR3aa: CAWSVGPASLHF

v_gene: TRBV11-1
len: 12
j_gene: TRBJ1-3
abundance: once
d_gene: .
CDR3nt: TGTGCCAGCAGCTTTAACGGAAACACCATATATTTT
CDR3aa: CASSFNGNTIYF

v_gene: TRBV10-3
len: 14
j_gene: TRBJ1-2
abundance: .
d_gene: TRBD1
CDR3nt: TGTGCCATCAGCGCGACAGGGAGTGTGAATGGCTACACCTTC
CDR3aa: CAISATGSVNGYTF

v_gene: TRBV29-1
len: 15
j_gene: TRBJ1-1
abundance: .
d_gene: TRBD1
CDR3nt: TGCAGCGTTGATCACATGGGACAGGGCTCCGCTGAAGCTTTCTTT
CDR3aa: CSVDHMGQGSAEAFF

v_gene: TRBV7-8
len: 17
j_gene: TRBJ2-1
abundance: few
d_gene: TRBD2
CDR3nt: TGTGCCAGCAGCTTAGGACCCCGGGGGGGAGCCTACAATGAGCAGTTCTTC
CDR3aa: CASSLGPRGGAYNEQFF

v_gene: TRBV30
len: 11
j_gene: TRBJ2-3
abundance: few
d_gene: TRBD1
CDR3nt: TGTGCCTGGAGTCTGGACAGGCGAGAGTATTTT
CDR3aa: CAWSLDRREYF

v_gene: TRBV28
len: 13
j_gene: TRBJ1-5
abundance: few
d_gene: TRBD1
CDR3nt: TGTGCCAGCAGGCAACAGGGGAGTCAGCCCCAGCATTTT
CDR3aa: CASRQQGSQPQHF

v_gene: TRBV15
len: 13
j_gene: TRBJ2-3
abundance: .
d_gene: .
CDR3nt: TGTGCCACCAGCAGAGAGAGTCAAGATACGCAGTATTTT
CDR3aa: CATSRESQDTQYF

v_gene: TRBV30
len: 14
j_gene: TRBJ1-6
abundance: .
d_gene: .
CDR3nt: TGTGCCTGGAGCTTGTCCTCCTATAATTCACCCCTCCACTTT
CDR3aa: CAWSLSSYNSPLHF

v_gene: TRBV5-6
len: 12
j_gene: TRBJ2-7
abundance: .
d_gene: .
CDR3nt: TGTGCCAGCAGCTTCAGGGCTGGCGAGCAGTACTTC
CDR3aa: CASSFRAGEQYF

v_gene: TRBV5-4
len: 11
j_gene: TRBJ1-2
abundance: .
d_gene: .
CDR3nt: TGTGCCAGCAGCAATCGCTATGGCTACACCTTC
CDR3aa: CASSNRYGYTF

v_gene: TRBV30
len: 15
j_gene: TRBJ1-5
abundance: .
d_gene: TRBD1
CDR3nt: TGTGCCTGGAGCCGGGGACAGGGGAGGAATCAGCCCCAGCATTTT
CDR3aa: CAWSRGQGRNQPQHF

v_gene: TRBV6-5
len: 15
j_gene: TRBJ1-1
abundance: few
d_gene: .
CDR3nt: TGTGCCAGCAGCCAACAGTTGGGGCGGGAGGGTGAAGCTTTCTTT
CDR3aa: CASSQQLGREGEAFF

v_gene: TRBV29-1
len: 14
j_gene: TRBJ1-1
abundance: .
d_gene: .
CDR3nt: TGCAGCGTTGAAGAACAGGATTTGAACACTGAAGCTTTCTTT
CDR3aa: CSVEEQDLNTEAFF

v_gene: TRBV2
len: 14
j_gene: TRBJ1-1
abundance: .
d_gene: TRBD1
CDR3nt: TGTGCCAGCACTGACAGGGGGGCCGGAACTGAAGCTTTCTTT
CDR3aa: CASTDRGAGTEAFF

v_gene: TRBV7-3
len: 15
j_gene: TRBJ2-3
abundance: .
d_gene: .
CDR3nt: TGTGCCAGCAGCTTAGGGAGGGGGCTCTTCGATACGCAGTATTTT
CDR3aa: CASSLGRGLFDTQYF

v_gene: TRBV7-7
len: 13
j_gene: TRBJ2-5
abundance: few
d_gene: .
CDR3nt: TGTGCTAGCAGCCAGGGGGGATTGGAGACCCAGTACTTC
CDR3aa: CASSQGGLETQYF

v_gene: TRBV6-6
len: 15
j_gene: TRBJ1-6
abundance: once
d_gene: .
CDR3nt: TGTGCCAGCAGAGGAAAGGACCGAGATAATTCACCCCTCCACTTT
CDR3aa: CASRGKDRDNSPLHF

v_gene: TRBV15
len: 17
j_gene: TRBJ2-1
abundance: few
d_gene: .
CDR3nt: TGTGCCACCAGCGGGGCTATCTGGACACACTCCTACAATGAGCAGTTCTTC
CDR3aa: CATSGAIWTHSYNEQFF

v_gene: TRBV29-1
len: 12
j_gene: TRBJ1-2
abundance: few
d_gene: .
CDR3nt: TGCAGCGTTGCAGACAGTCCAAATGGCTACACCTTC
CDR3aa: CSVADSPNGYTF

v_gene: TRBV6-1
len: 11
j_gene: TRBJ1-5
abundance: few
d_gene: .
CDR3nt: TGTGCCAACACCTATGAAGGTCCCCAGCATTTT
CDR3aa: CANTYEGPQHF

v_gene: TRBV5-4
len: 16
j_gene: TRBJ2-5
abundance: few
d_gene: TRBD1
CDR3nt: TGTGCCAGCAGCAGCTGGGACAGGGGATACCAAGAGACCCAGTACTTC
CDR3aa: CASSSWDRGYQETQYF

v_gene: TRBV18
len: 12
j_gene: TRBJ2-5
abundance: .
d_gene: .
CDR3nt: TGTGCCAGCTCGCGCGAACAAGAGACCCAGTACTTC
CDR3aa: CASSREQETQYF

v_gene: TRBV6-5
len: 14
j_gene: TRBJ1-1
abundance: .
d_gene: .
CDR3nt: TGTGCCAGCAGGGCCCAACAGGGCGGGATGGGAGCTTTCTTT
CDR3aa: CASRAQQGGMGAFF

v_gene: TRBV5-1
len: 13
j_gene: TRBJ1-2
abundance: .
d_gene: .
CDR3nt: TGCGCCAGCAGCTTGGAAGGGATCCTCGGCTACACCTTC
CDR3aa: CASSLEGILGYTF

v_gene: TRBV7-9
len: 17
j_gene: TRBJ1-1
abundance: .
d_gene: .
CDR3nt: TGTGCCAGCAGCCCTCCGTTCCGTCAGAAACCGAACACTGAAGCTTTCTTT
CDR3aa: CASSPPFRQKPNTEAFF

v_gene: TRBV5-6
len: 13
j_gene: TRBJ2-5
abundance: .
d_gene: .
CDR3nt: TGTGCCAGCAGCTTGAGGGGCGGGGAGACCCAGTACTTC
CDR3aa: CASSLRGGETQYF

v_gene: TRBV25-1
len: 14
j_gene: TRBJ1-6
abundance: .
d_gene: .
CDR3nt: TGTGCCAGCAGTGAATATGGGAGAAATTCACCCCTCCACTTT
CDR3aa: CASSEYGRNSPLHF

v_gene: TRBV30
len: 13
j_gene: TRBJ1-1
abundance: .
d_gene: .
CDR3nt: TGTGCCTGGATCCGACAGAGACGAACTGAAGCTTTCTTT
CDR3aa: CAWIRQRRTEAFF

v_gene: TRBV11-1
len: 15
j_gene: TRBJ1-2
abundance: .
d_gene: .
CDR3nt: TGTGCCAGCAGCTCCCCGTCCGGGACCCTCACCGGCTACACCTTC
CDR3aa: CASSSPSGTLTGYTF

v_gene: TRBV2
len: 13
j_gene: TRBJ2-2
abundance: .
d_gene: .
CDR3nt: TGTGCCAGCAGGGGGAACGTACCCCGGGAGCTGTTTTTT
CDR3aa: CASRGNVPRELFF

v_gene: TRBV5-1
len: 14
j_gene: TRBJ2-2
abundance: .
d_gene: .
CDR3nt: TGCGCCAGCAGGAGCAGGGGTGACACCGGGGAGCTGTTTTTT
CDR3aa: CASRSRGDTGELFF

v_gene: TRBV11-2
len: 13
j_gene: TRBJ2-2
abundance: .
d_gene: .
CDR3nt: TGTGCCAGCAGCTTGAACCCTGAGGGGGAGCTGTTTTTT
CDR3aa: CASSLNPEGELFF

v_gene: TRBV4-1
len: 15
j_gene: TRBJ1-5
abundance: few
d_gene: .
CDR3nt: TGCGCCAGCAGCCAAGATCCGGGAGTGCCTCAGCCCCAGCATTTT
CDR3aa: CASSQDPGVPQPQHF

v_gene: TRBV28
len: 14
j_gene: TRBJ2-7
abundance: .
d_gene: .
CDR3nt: TGTGCCAGCAGTTTAGCGCAGGCACCCTACGAGCAGTACTTC
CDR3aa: CASSLAQAPYEQYF

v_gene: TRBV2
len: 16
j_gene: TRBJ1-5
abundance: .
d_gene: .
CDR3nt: TGTGCCAGCACACCAAAATCTTTTTATAGCAATCAGCCCCAGCATTTT
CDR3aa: CASTPKSFYSNQPQHF

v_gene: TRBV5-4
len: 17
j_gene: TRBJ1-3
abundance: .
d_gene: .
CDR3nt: TGTGCCAGCAGCTTGGCGTGGCCGGGTAGCTCTGGAAACACCATATATTTT
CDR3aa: CASSLAWPGSSGNTIYF

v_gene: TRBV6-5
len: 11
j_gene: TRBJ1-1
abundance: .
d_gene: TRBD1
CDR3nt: TGTGCCAGCTACGACAGGGGGCAAGCTTTCTTT
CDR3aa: CASYDRGQAFF

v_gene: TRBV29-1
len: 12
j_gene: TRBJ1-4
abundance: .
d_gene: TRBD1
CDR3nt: TGCAGCGTTGCAGGGGGCGGTGAAAAACTGTTTTTT
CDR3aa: CSVAGGGEKLFF

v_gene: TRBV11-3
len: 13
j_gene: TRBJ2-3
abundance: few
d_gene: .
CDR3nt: TGTGCCAGCAGCTTTTCCTACCGAGATACGCAGTATTTT
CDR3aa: CASSFSYRDTQYF

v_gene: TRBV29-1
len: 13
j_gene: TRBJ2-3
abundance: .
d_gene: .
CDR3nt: TGCAGCGTTCTACGCCATGAGCAGGACTCAGGTTATTTT
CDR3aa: CSVLRHEQDSGYF

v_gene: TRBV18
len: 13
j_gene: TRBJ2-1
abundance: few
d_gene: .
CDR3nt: TGTGCCAGCTCACCGGGGTTAGGTGCAGGGCAGTTCTTC
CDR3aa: CASSPGLGAGQFF

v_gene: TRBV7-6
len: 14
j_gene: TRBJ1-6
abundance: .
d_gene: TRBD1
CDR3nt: TGTGCCAGCACCCTTGGACAGGGGAATTCACCCCTCCACTTT
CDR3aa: CASTLGQGNSPLHF

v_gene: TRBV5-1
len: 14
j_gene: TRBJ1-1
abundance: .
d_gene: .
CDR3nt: TGCGCCAGCAGCTTGGGGCAGATGAACACTGAAGCTTTCTTT
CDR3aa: CASSLGQMNTEAFF

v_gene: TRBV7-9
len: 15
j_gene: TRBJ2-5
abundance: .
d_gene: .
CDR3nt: TGTGCCAGCGCATTACTCCAGGGTTTGAGGGAGACCCAGTACTTC
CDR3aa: CASALLQGLRETQYF

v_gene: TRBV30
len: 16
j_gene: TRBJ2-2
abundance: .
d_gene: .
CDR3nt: TGTGCCTGGAGTAGATCGCGTATTGCGAACACCGGGGAGCTGTTTTTT
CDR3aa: CAWSRSRIANTGELFF

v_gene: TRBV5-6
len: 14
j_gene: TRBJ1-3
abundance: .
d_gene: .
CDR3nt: TGTGCCAGCAGCTTCACAGGCTCTGGAAACACCATATATTTT
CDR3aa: CASSFTGSGNTIYF

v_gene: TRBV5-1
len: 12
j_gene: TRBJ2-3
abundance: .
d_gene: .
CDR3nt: TGCGCCAGCAGCCGGACTGATGATACGCAGTATTTT
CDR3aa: CASSRTDDTQYF